The following is a T cell receptor beta chain sequence with its context. Its antigen remains unidentified. CFSE-labeled sorted T cells met regulatory or mature dendritic cells for 4 to 6 days. V dropped 4 bases and J dropped 4; count of bases not matched to a gene: 4. The V gene's germline CDR1 is LNHDA and CDR2 SQIVND (reference sequence). CDR3 size: 16 residues. This entry belongs to a study of regulatory dendritic cells for organ transplantation. Assay: immunoSEQ multiplex PCR; the TCRdb copy retains only in-frame clones and omits some. The sample lists about 10,000 clones, around 80% seen once, with roughly 2.5% in the top ten.

This clonotype was obtained from a human donor in good health. The V gene is TRBV19, the J gene TRBJ2-7; 16 bases agree with TRBD2. The sample taken for sequencing was memory CD4+ T cells from blood cultured with dendritic cells. The subset here: CD45RO+ memory T cells. As DNA, the CDR3 is TGTGCCAGTAGTAAGGGACTAGCGGGAGGGCCTTACGAGCAGTACTTC. It codes for CASSKGLAGGPYEQYF.